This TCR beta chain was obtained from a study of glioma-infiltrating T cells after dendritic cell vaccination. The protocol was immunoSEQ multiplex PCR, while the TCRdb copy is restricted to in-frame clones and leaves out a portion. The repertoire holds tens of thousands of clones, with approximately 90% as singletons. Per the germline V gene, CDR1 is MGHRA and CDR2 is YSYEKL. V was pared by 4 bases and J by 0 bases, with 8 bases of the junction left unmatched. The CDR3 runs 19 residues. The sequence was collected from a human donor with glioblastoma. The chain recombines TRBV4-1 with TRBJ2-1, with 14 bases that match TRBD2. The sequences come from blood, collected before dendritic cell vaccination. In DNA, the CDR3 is TGCGCCAGCAGCCCTTTTGGACTAGCGGGGGGACGCTCCTACAATGAGCAGTTCTTC. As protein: CASSPFGLAGGRSYNEQFF.